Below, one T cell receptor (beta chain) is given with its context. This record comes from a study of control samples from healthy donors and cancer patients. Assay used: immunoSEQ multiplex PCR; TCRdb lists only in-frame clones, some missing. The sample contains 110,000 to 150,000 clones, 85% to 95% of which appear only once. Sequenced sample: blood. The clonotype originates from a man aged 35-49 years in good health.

For the CDR3, the DNA is TGTGCCAGCAGCCCTACCAGGCCCAGGACTGAAGCTTTCTTT. Encoded protein: CASSPTRPRTEAFF. The chain joins TRBV3-1 (or the pseudogene TRBV3-2) to TRBJ1-1; D not certain. Trimming stripped 4 bases from V and 5 bases from J, with 14 bases between. The length of the CDR3 is 14 residues. The V gene's germline CDR1 is LGHDT and CDR2 YNNKEL (reference sequence).